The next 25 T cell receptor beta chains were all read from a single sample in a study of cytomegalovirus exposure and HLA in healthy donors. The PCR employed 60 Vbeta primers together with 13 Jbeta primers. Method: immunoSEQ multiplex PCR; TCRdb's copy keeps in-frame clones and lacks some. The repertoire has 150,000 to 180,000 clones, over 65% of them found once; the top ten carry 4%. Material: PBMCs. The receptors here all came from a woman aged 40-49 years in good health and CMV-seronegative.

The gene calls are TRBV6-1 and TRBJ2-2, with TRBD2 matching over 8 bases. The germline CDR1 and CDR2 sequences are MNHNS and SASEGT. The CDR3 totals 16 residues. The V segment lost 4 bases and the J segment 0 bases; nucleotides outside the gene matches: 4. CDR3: CASSATSGANTGELFF. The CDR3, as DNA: TGTGCCAGCAGTGCAACTAGCGGCGCGAACACCGGGGAGCTGTTTTTT.

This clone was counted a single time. CDR3 DNA: TGCGCCAGCAGCTCCTCCTGGAGCCAGAGCTCCTACGAGCAGTACTTC. Protein sequence: CASSSSWSQSSYEQYF. The chain has TRBV5-1 and TRBJ2-7; no definite D call. CDR1 and CDR2 from the germline V gene are SGHRS and YFSETQ. The CDR3 is 16 amino acids. Trimming left V 3 bases short and J 0 bases short, with 16 bases between.

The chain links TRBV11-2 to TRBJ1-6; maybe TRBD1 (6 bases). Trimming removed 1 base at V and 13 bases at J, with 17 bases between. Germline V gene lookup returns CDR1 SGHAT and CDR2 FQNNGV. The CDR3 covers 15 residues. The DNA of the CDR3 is TGTGCCAGCAGCTTAGGGGAACTTACAGGGCGGCCCCTCCACTTT. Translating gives CASSLGELTGRPLHF.

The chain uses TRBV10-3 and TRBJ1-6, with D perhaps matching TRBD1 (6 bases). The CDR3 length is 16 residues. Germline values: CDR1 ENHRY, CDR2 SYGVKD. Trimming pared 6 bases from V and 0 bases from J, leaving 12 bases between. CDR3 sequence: CAIRGDTSSYNSPLHF. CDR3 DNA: TGTGCCATCAGAGGGGACACCAGCTCCTATAATTCACCCCTCCACTTT.

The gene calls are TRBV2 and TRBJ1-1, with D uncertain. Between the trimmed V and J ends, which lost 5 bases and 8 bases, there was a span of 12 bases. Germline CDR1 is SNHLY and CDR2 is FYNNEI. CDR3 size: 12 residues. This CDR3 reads CASSLDKNEAFF. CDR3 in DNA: TGTGCCAGCAGTCTCGACAAGAACGAAGCTTTCTTT.

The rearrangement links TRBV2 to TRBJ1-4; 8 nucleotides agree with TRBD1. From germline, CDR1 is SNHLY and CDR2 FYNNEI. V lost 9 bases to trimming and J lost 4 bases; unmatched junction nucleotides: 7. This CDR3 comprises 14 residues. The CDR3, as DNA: TGTGCCAGTGACCCGGGACAGGTTAATGAAAAACTGTTTTTT. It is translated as CASDPGQVNEKLFF. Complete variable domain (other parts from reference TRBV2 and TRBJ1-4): EPEVTQTPSHQVTQMGQEVILRCVPISNHLYFYWYRQILGQKVEFLVSFYNNEISEKSEIFDDQFSVERPDGSNFTLKIRSTKLEDSAMYFCASDPGQVNEKLFFGSGTQLSVL.

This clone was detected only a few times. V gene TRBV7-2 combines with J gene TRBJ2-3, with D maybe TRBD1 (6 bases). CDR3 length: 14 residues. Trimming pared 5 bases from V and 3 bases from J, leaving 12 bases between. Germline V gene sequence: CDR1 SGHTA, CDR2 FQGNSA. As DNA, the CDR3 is TGTGCCAGCAGCCCACAAACAGGGACAGATACGCAGTATTTT. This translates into CASSPQTGTDTQYF.

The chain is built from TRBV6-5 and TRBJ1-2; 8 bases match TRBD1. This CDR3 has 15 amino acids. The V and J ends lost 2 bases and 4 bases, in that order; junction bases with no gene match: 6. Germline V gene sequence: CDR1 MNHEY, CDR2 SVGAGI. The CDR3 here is CASSYGGQGFYGYTF. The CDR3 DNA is TGTGCCAGCAGTTACGGCGGACAGGGCTTCTATGGCTACACCTTC.

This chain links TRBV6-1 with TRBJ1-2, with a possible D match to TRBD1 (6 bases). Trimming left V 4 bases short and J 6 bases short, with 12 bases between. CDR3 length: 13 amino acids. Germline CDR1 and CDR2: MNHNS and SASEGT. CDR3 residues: CASSVRGGNGYTF. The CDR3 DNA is TGTGCCAGCAGTGTCAGAGGGGGAAATGGCTACACCTTC.

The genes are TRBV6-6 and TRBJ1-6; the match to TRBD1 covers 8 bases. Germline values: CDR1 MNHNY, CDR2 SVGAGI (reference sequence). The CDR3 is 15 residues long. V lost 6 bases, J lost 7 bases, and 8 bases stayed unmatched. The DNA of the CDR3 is TGTGCCAGCAGACTTATTCAGGGGGCGAATTCACCCCTCCACTTT. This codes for CASRLIQGANSPLHF.

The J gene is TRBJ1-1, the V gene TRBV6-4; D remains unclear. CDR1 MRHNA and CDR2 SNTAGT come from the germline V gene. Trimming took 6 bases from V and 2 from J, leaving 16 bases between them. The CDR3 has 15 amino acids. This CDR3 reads CASRFLPAKNTEAFF. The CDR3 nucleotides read TGTGCCAGCAGATTCCTTCCCGCTAAAAACACTGAAGCTTTCTTT.

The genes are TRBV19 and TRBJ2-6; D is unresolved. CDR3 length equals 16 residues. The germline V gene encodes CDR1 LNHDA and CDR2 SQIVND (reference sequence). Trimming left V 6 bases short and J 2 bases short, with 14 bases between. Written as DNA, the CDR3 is TGTGCCAGTAGCAGGTGGCAGCCGACTGGGGCCAACGTCCTGACTTTC. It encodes CASSRWQPTGANVLTF.

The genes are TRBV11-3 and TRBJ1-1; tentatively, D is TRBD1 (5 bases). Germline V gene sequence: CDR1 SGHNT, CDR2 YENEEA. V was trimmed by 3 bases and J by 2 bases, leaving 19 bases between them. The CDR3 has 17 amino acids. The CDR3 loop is CASSFWGAGIINTEAFF. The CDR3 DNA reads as TGTGCCAGCAGCTTTTGGGGCGCAGGAATAATCAACACTGAAGCTTTCTTT.

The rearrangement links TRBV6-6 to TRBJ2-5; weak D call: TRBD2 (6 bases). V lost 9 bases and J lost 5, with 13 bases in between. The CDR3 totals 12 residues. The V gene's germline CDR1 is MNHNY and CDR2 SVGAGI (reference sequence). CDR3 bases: TGTGCCAGTTTGACCCGGGGGGAGACCCAGTACTTC. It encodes CASLTRGETQYF.

The CDR3 DNA follows: TGCAGCGTTGAGGAGGGGAAGGGTCTCGATGAGCAGTTCTTC. This gives the protein CSVEEGKGLDEQFF. The chain employs TRBV29-1 and TRBJ2-1, with D possibly matching TRBD2 (6 bases). Germline-derived CDR1 and CDR2 are SQVTM and ANQGSEA. Trimming stripped 3 bases from V and 8 bases from J, with 17 bases between. The CDR3 runs 14 residues.

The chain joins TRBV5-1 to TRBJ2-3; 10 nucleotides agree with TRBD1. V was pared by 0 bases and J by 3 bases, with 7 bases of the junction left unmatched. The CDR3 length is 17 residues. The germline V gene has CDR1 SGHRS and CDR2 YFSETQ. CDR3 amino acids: CASSLGRQGAGTDTQYF. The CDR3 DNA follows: TGCGCCAGCAGCTTGGGGAGACAGGGGGCTGGGACAGATACGCAGTATTTT.

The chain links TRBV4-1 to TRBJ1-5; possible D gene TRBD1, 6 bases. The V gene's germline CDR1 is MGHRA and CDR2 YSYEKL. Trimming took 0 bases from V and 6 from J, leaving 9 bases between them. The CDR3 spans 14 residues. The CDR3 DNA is TGCGCCAGCAGCCAAGACGGGGGGGCTCAGCCCCAGCATTTT. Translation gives CASSQDGGAQPQHF.

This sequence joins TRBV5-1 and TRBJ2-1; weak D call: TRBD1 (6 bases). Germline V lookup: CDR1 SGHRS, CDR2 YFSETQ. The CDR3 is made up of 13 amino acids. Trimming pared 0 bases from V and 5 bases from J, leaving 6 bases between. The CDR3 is CASSLDRDNEQFF. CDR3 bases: TGCGCCAGCAGCTTGGACAGGGACAATGAGCAGTTCTTC.

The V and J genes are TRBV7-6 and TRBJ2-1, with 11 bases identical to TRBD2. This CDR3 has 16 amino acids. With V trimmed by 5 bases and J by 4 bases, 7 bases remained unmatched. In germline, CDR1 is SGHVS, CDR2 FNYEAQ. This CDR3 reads CASSKTSGGTYNEQFF. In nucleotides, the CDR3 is TGTGCCAGCAGCAAAACTAGCGGGGGAACTTACAATGAGCAGTTCTTC.

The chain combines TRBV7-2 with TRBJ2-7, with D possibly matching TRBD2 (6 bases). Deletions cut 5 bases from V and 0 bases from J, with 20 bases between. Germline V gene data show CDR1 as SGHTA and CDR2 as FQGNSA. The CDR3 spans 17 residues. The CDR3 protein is CASSPWGLASASYEQYF. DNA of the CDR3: TGTGCCAGCAGCCCTTGGGGCTTAGCTAGCGCCTCCTACGAGCAGTACTTC.

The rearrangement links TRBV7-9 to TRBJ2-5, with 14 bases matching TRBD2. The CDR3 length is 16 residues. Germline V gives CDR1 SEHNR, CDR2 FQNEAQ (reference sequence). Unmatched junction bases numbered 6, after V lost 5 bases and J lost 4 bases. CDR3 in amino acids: CASSPPGLAGVETQYF. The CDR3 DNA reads TGTGCCAGCAGCCCCCCGGGACTAGCGGGAGTAGAGACCCAGTACTTC.

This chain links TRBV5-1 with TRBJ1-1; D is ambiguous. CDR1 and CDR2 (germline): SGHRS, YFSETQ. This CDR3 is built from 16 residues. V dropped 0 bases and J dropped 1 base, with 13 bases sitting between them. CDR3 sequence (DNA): TGCGCCAGCAGCTTGGTCACGGCGCGGGGGAACACTGAAGCTTTCTTT. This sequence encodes CASSLVTARGNTEAFF.

The CDR3: CASSVRSSTEQYF. In DNA form, the CDR3 reads TGTGCCAGCAGTGTGCGATCTTCTACCGAGCAGTACTTC. V gene TRBV2 combines with J gene TRBJ2-7; D gene unclear. Deletions cut 4 bases from V and 6 bases from J, with 13 bases between. This CDR3 contains 13 residues. Germline CDR1 reads SNHLY; CDR2 reads FYNNEI.

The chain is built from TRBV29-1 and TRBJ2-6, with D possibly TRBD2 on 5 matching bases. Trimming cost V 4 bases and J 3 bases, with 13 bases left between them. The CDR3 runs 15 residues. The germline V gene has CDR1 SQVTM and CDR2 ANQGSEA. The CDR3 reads CSVVSGSGGANVLTF. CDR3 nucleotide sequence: TGCAGCGTTGTATCGGGGTCGGGTGGGGCCAACGTCCTGACTTTC.

The CDR3 reads CASSRQGGNTEAFF. DNA for the CDR3: TGTGCCAGCAGCCGGCAGGGGGGGAACACTGAAGCTTTCTTT. J is TRBJ1-1 and V is TRBV7-9; the match to TRBD1 covers 7 bases. This CDR3 region has 14 residues. With V trimmed by 5 bases and J by 1 base, 4 bases remained unmatched. Looked up from germline, CDR1 is SEHNR and CDR2 is FQNEAQ (reference sequence).